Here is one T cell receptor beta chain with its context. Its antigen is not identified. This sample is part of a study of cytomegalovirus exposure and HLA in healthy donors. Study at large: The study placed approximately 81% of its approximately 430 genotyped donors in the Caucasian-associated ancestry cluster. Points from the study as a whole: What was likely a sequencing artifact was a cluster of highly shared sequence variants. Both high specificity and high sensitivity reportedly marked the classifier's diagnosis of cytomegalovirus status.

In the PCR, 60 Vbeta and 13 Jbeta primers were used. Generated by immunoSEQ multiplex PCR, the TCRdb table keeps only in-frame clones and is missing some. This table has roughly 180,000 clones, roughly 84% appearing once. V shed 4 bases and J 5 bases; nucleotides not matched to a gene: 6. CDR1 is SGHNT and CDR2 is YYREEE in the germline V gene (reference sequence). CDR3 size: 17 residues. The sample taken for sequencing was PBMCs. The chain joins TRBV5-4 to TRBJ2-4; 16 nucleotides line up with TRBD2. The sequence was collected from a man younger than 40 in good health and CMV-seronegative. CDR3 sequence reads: CASSRGGLAGGENIQYF. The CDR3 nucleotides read TGTGCCAGCAGCAGAGGGGGACTAGCGGGGGGGGAAAACATTCAGTACTTC.